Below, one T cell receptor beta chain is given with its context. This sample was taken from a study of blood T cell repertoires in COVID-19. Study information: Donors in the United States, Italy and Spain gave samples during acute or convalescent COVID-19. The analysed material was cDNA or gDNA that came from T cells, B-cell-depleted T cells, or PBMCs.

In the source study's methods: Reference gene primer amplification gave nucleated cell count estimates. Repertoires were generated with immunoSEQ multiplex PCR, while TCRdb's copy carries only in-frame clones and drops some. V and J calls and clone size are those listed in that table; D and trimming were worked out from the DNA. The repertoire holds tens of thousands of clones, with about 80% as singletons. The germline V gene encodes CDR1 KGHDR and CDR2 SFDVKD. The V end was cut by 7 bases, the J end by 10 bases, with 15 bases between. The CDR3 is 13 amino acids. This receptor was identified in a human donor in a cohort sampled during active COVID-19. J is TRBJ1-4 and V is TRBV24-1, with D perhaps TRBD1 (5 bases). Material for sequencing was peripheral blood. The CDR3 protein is CATSSGGSGKLFF. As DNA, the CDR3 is TGTGCCACCAGCTCCGGGGGATCGGGAAAACTGTTTTTT.